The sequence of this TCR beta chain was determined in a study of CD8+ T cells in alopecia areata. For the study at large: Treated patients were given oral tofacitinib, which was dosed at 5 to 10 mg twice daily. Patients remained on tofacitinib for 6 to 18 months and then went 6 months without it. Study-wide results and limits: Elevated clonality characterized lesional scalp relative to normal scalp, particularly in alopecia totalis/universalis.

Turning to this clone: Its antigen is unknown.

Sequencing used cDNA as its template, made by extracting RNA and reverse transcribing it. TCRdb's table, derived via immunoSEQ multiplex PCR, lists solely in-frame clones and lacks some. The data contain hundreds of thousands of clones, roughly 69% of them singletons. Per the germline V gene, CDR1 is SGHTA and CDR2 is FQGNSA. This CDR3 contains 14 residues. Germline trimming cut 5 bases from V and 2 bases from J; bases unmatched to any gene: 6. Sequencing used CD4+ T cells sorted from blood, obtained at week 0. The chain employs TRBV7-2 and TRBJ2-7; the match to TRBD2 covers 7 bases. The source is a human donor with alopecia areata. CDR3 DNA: TGTGCCAGCAGCGGGGACTATCTAGCCTACGAGCAGTACTTC. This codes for CASSGDYLAYEQYF.